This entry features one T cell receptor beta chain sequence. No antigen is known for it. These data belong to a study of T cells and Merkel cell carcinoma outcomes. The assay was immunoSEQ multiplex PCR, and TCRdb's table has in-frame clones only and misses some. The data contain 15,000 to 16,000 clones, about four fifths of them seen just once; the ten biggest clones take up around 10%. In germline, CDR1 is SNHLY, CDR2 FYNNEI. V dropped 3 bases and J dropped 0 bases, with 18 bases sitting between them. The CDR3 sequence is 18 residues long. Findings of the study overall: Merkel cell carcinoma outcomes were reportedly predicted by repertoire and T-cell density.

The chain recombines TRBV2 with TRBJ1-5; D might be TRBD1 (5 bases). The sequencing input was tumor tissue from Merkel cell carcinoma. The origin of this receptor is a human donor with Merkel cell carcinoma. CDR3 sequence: CASSDNRTTGYSNQPQHF. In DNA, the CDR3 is TGTGCCAGCAGTGATAATAGGACAACTGGATATAGCAATCAGCCCCAGCATTTT.